The 14 T cell receptor beta chains presented below share a single source sample, sequenced in a study of cytomegalovirus exposure and HLA in healthy donors. The PCR contained 60 Vbeta and 13 Jbeta primers. TCRdb's table, derived via immunoSEQ multiplex PCR, lists solely in-frame clones and lacks some. In the table there are 150,000 to 200,000 clones, 75% to 90% of which are singletons. The source material was PBMCs. The source of these receptors is a human donor in good health.

The CDR3 DNA is TGTGCCAGTAGTATCCTGAGCCTTGGTGAGCAGTTCTTC. Its translation: CASSILSLGEQFF. The rearrangement links TRBV19 to TRBJ2-1; D gene uncertain. Germline values: CDR1 LNHDA, CDR2 SQIVND (reference sequence). V dropped 3 bases and J dropped 9 bases, with 12 bases sitting between them. The CDR3 runs to 13 residues.

This clone showed up just a few times. The rearrangement uses TRBV6-1 and TRBJ2-1; maybe TRBD2 (5 bases). Germline V gene lookup returns CDR1 MNHNS and CDR2 SASEGT. The germline V and J ends were trimmed by 6 bases and 9 bases, with 6 bases remaining between them. The CDR3 runs 10 residues. The CDR3 DNA reads TGTGCCAGCAGAGGGAGTGAGCAGTTCTTC. It translates to CASRGSEQFF.

The V call is TRBV4-3, the J call TRBJ2-3; 11 bases agree with TRBD2. The CDR3 runs 16 residues. With 2 bases clipped from V and 4 bases from J, the junction kept 5 bases outside the gene matches. The germline CDR1 and CDR2 sequences are LGHNA and YSLEER. The DNA for the CDR3 is TGCGCCAGCAGCCAACTCATAGCGGGGGGGGCAGATACGCAGTATTTT. Its translation: CASSQLIAGGADTQYF.

This clone showed up just once. CDR3 bases: TGCAGTGCTAGCTCCGAGACCCAGTACTTC. Its protein is CSASSETQYF. This chain connects TRBV20-1 to TRBJ2-5; D remains unclear. The V end was cut by 3 bases, the J end by 5 bases, with 4 bases between. Germline values: CDR1 DFQATT, CDR2 SNEGSKA (reference sequence). CDR3 length equals 10 residues.

The table lists this clone with a few counts. The V gene is TRBV6-5, the J gene TRBJ2-6; D is unresolved. V was pared by 0 bases and J by 2 bases, with 8 bases between. This CDR3 is built from 16 residues. Per germline, CDR1 MNHEY and CDR2 SVGAGI. The CDR3 protein is CASSYSGQPGANVLTF. The CDR3, as DNA: TGTGCCAGCAGTTACTCGGGCCAGCCTGGGGCCAACGTCCTGACTTTC.

The chain employs TRBV5-6 and TRBJ1-1; TRBD1 agrees at 11 bases. The germline CDR1 and CDR2 sequences are SGHDT and YYEEEE. V lost 1 base and J lost 5; bases outside the gene matches: 7. This CDR3 contains 16 residues. The CDR3 nucleotides read TGTGCCAGCAGCTTGAGGACAGGGGGCGGCGGGACTGAAGCTTTCTTT. Translating it yields CASSLRTGGGGTEAFF.

This clone was recorded a few times. This chain joins TRBV5-6 and TRBJ1-2, with D hard to call. CDR3 length: 13 residues. Germline values: CDR1 SGHDT, CDR2 YYEEEE. The V gene lost 0 bases and the J gene lost 2 bases, with 5 bases spanning the gap. This CDR3 is CASSLEQNYGYTF. CDR3 in DNA: TGTGCCAGCAGCTTGGAACAGAACTATGGCTACACCTTC.

The gene calls are TRBV20-1 and TRBJ1-4; no clear D gene. Germline values: CDR1 DFQATT, CDR2 SNEGSKA (reference sequence). V gave up 3 bases and J gave up 8 bases, with 7 bases separating them. This CDR3 contains 11 residues. CDR3 sequence: CSARVREKLFF. CDR3 coding DNA: TGCAGTGCTAGGGTCAGGGAAAAACTGTTTTTT.

The genes are TRBV6-4 and TRBJ1-6, with D possibly matching TRBD1 (6 bases). There are 15 residues in the CDR3. Trimming took off 5 bases at V and 7 bases at J, with 15 bases between the two ends. CDR1 and CDR2 (germline): MRHNA, SNTAGT. As DNA, the CDR3 is TGTGCCAGCAGTCCAGAGGGGGTGATCAATTCACCCCTCCACTTT. It translates to CASSPEGVINSPLHF.

The rearrangement links TRBV5-6 to TRBJ2-7, with 11 nucleotides matching TRBD1. The V gene end was trimmed by 3 bases and the J gene end by 3 bases; junction bases not matched to a gene: 2. The CDR3 spans 14 residues. Germline assignment: CDR1 SGHDT and CDR2 YYEEEE. This CDR3 reads CASSSGTGGYEQYF. DNA for the CDR3: TGTGCCAGCAGCTCAGGGACAGGGGGCTACGAGCAGTACTTC.

The chain employs TRBV5-1 and TRBJ2-7; 10 bases align to TRBD1. The V segment lost 2 bases and the J segment 4 bases; nucleotides outside the gene matches: 9. The CDR3 is made up of 16 amino acids. Germline V gene lookup returns CDR1 SGHRS and CDR2 YFSETQ. Here the CDR3 reads CASSLSGTGVYYEQYF. In nucleotides, the CDR3 is TGCGCCAGCAGCTTATCCGGGACAGGGGTCTATTACGAGCAGTACTTC.

The rearrangement joins TRBV15 to TRBJ1-5; perhaps TRBD1 as D (6 bases). CDR3 length equals 15 residues. From germline, CDR1 is LNHNV and CDR2 YYDKDF (reference sequence). The V and J ends lost 3 bases and 6 bases respectively, with 15 bases between them. The chain's CDR3 is CATSSRAGVRQPQHF. The CDR3 nucleotides read TGTGCCACCAGCAGTCGGGCAGGGGTTCGTCAGCCCCAGCATTTT.

The V and J genes are TRBV2 and TRBJ2-2, with 7 positions matching TRBD2. Germline V lookup: CDR1 SNHLY, CDR2 FYNNEI. Unmatched junction bases numbered 10, after V lost 8 bases and J lost 1 base. This CDR3 has 16 residues. This CDR3 is CASSLSGTRNTGELFF. The CDR3 DNA follows: TGTGCCAGCTCCCTCAGCGGGACCCGGAACACCGGGGAGCTGTTTTTT. Together with reference TRBV2 and TRBJ2-2, the CDR3 gives the full variable domain: EPEVTQTPSHQVTQMGQEVILRCVPISNHLYFYWYRQILGQKVEFLVSFYNNEISEKSEIFDDQFSVERPDGSNFTLKIRSTKLEDSAMYFCASSLSGTRNTGELFFGEGSRLTVL.

The chain recombines TRBV4-1 with TRBJ1-1, with D unclear. The length of the CDR3 is 14 residues. V was shortened by 2 bases and J by 0 bases, with 7 bases between the two germline ends. Germline V gene lookup returns CDR1 MGHRA and CDR2 YSYEKL. The CDR3 loop is CASSQTEMNTEAFF. CDR3 sequence (DNA): TGCGCCAGCAGCCAAACAGAAATGAACACTGAAGCTTTCTTT.